The entry below gives a single T cell receptor (beta chain) sequence along with its context. Per sorted-subset replicate PCR, input was approximately 200 ng DNA, representing around 30,000 T cell genomes. The table came from immunoSEQ multiplex PCR; TCRdb's copy has only in-frame clones and leaves some out. The repertoire holds a few million clones, with over 85% as singletons. The data were taken from a study of shared clonotypes between healthy human individuals. This CDR3 is built from 15 residues. Germline lookup yields CDR1 SGHNT and CDR2 YYREEE (reference sequence). The V and J ends lost 0 bases and 2 bases respectively, with 10 bases between them.

The sequence derives from a man aged 18-30 years in good health. Some clones in this sample may be carry-over from other donors' samples. The chain links TRBV5-4 to TRBJ2-3; D is ambiguous. Sequencing was performed on naive CD4+ T cells from PBMCs. The subset is: CD45RA+ positively selected. The CDR3 DNA is TGTGCCAGCAGCTTGGCTCTGGGGAACACAGATACGCAGTATTTT. This translates into CASSLALGNTDTQYF.